The rows below give T cell receptor beta chains drawn from one sample of a study of lymphopenia after photon versus proton radiotherapy. Produced via immunoSEQ multiplex PCR; TCRdb's table is partial and in-frame only. Among tens of thousands of clones listed, roughly 92% were seen once. Source: peripheral blood, taken from a patient treated with photon-based radiotherapy. These receptors were collected from a man aged 60-69 years with cholangiocarcinoma. Both conserved end residues are part of each CDR3. D genes are given only for firm matches.

cdr3_aa j_call d_call v_call
CASSDWATGEKLFF TRBJ1-4 - TRBV25-1
CASSLISPNEQFF TRBJ2-1 - TRBV28
CASSASNQPQHF TRBJ1-5 - TRBV18
CASRVAGGDTQYF TRBJ2-5 TRBD2 TRBV19
CASSQGRLRDISGANVLTF TRBJ2-6 - TRBV4-1
CASSPSGGADTQYF TRBJ2-3 TRBD2 TRBV11-2
CASSYSRGGWIGELFF TRBJ2-2 TRBD1 TRBV6-5
CASSPRAGGYEQYF TRBJ2-7 TRBD2 TRBV7-3
CASTNNQLATGELFF TRBJ2-2 TRBD2 TRBV7-9
CSVVFRGRVTNEKLFF TRBJ1-4 - TRBV29-1
CASSPVGVTEAFF TRBJ1-1 - TRBV19
CASSRAFNTGELFF TRBJ2-2 - TRBV10-1
CASSRLWGDTEAFF TRBJ1-1 - TRBV13
CASSTQGPGQPQHF TRBJ1-5 - TRBV6-1
CASSLPGQGWGNTIYF TRBJ1-3 TRBD1 TRBV5-6
CASSLVAETQYF TRBJ2-5 - TRBV7-6
CASSYSSATGAQYF TRBJ2-3 TRBD1 TRBV6-6
CASSLLTNTGELFF TRBJ2-2 - TRBV7-6
CASTKQGARVSNQPQHF TRBJ1-5 TRBD1 TRBV10-1
CASSPPGHPDTGELFF TRBJ2-2 - TRBV18
CASSPSTSGGTYEQYF TRBJ2-7 TRBD2 TRBV18
CASSQGDTGDRNTEAFF TRBJ1-1 - TRBV4-2
CAIGTSQETQYF TRBJ2-5 TRBD2 TRBV10-3